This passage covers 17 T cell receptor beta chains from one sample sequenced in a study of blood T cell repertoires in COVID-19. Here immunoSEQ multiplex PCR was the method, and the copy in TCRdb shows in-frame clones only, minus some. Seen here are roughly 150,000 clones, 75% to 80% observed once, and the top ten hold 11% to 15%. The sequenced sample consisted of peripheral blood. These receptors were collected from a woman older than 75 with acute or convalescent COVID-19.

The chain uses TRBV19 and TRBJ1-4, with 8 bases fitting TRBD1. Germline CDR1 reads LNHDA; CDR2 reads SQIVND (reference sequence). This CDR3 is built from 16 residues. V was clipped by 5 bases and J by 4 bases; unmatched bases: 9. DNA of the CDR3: TGTGCCAGTAGTCCAGGGACAGGCGCTGATAATGAAAAACTGTTTTTT. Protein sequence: CASSPGTGADNEKLFF.

CDR3 residues: CASSKTSVTGELFF. DNA of the CDR3: TGTGCCAGCAGCAAAACTAGCGTCACCGGGGAGCTGTTTTTT. The rearrangement links TRBV7-3 to TRBJ2-2; 7 nucleotides line up with TRBD2. V was clipped by 5 bases and J by 4 bases; unmatched bases: 4. CDR1 is SGHTA and CDR2 is FQGTGA in the germline V gene. The CDR3 loop spans 14 amino acids.

CDR3 bases: TGCGCCAGCAGCTTTGGGGCTAGCGGGGCCCCTTTGGCCCAGTACTTC. Protein: CASSFGASGAPLAQYF. J is TRBJ2-5 and V is TRBV5-1; 9 nucleotides match TRBD2. This CDR3 region has 16 residues. The germline V gene has CDR1 SGHRS and CDR2 YFSETQ. The trim removed 2 bases at V and 9 bases at J, leaving 14 bases unmatched.

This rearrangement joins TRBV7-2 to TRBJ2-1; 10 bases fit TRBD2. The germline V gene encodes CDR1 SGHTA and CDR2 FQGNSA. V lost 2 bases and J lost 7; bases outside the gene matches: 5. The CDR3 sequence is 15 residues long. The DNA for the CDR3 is TGTGCCAGCAGCTTAATAGCGGGGGGAGGGAATGAGCAGTTCTTC. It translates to CASSLIAGGGNEQFF.

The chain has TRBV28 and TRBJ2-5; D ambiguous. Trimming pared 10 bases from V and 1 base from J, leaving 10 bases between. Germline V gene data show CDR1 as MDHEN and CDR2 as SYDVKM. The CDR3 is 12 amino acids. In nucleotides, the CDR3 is TGTGCCACGATGACACCCCAAGAGACCCAGTACTTC. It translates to CATMTPQETQYF.

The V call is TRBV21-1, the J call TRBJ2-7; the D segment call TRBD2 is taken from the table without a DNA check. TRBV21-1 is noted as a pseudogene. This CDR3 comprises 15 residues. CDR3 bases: TGTGCCAGCAGCCCCGGAGGGGGGGGCCTGTACGAGCAGTACTTC. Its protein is CASSPGGGGLYEQYF.

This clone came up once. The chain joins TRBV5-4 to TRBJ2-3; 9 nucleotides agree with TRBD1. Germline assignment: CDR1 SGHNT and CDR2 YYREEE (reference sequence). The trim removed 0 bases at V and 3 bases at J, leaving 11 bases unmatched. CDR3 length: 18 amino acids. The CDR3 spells CASSLVNRGRYGTDTQYF. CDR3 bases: TGTGCCAGCAGCTTGGTTAACAGGGGGCGATACGGAACAGATACGCAGTATTTT.

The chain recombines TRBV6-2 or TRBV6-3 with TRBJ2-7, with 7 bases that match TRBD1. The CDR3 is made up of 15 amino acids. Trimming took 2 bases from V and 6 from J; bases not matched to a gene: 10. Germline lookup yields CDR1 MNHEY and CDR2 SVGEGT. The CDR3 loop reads CASSYGWAGGREQYF. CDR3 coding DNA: TGTGCCAGCAGTTACGGCTGGGCAGGGGGTCGCGAGCAGTACTTC.

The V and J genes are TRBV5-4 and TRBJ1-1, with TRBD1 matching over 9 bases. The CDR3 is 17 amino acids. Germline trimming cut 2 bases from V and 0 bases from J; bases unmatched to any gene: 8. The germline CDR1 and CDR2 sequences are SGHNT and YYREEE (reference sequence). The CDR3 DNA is TGTGCCAGCAGCTTCCCAAGGACAGGGGCGATGAACACTGAAGCTTTCTTT. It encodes CASSFPRTGAMNTEAFF.

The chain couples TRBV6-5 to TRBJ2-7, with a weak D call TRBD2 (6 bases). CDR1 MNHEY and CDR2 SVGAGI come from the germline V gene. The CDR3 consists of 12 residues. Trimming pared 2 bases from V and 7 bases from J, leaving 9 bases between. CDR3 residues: CASSYGAGEQYF. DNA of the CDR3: TGTGCCAGCAGTTACGGGGCGGGAGAGCAGTACTTC.

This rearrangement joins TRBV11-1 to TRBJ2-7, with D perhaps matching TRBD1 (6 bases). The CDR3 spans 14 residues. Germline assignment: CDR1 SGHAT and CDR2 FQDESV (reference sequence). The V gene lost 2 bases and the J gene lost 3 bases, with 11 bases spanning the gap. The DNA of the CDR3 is TGTGCCAGCAGCTTAAGGGGACATGACTACGAGCAGTACTTC. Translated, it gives CASSLRGHDYEQYF.

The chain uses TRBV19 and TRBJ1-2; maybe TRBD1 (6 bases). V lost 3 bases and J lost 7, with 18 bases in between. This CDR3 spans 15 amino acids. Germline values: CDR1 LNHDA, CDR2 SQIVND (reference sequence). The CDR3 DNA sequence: TGTGCCAGTAGTATCGGGGACATTCGCGCTCTTGGCTACACCTTC. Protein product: CASSIGDIRALGYTF.

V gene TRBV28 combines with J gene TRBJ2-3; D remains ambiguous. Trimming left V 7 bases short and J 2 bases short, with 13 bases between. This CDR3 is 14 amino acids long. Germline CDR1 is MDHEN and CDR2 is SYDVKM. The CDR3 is CASTPEVFTDTQYF. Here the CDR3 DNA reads TGTGCCAGCACCCCAGAGGTATTCACAGATACGCAGTATTTT.

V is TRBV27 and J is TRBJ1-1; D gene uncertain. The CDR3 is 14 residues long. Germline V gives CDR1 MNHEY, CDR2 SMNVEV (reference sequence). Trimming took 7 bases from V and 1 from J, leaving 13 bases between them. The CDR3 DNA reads TGTGCCAGCACCCCGAGTACGGGGAACACTGAAGCTTTCTTT. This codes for CASTPSTGNTEAFF.

CDR3 DNA sequence: TGTGCCAGCAGTTACGGTGGGCGAGTCAACACTGAAGCTTTCTTT. This translates into CASSYGGRVNTEAFF. The V gene is TRBV6-5, the J gene TRBJ1-1; D is unresolved. Germline lookup yields CDR1 MNHEY and CDR2 SVGAGI. This CDR3 is 15 amino acids long. The V end was cut by 2 bases, the J end by 2 bases, with 12 bases between.

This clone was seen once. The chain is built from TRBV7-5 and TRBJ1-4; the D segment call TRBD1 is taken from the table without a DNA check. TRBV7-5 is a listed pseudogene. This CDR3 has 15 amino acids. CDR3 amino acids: CARRPYRTTNEKLFF. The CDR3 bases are TGTGCCAGAAGACCGTACAGAACAACTAATGAAAAACTGTTTTTT.

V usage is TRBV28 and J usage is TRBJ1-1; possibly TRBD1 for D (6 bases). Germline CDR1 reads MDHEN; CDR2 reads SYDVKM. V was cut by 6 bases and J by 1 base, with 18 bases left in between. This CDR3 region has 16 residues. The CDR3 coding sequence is TGTGCCAGCAGCCTGGGTGGGGGACATAAGAACACTGAAGCTTTCTTT. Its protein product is CASSLGGGHKNTEAFF.